The 24 T cell receptor beta chains below all came from one sample that was sequenced in a study of cytomegalovirus exposure and HLA in healthy donors. The PCR contained 60 Vbeta and 13 Jbeta primers. The data were produced by immunoSEQ multiplex PCR, yet TCRdb's version contains in-frame clones alone and is incomplete. This table holds about 92,000 clones, over 55% found once. Specimen: PBMCs. These receptors all come from a woman in her late teens or twenties in good health and CMV-seropositive.

The chain is built from TRBV5-4 and TRBJ2-5; D possibly corresponds to TRBD2 (5 bases). Looked up from germline, CDR1 is SGHNT and CDR2 is YYREEE (reference sequence). V was cut by 4 bases and J by 5 bases, with 12 bases left in between. This CDR3 comprises 13 residues. Here the CDR3 DNA reads TGTGCCAGCAGCAGCGACTATGGCGAGACCCAGTACTTC. As protein: CASSSDYGETQYF.

The chain carries TRBV7-9 and TRBJ2-7, with 7 bases matching TRBD1. The CDR3 is 15 residues long. V shed 3 bases and J 2 bases; nucleotides not matched to a gene: 7. The germline CDR1 and CDR2 sequences are SEHNR and FQNEAQ (reference sequence). Here the CDR3 DNA reads TGTGCCAGCAGCTTTCGGACAGGTGGGACCTACGAGCAGTACTTC. Protein product: CASSFRTGGTYEQYF.

This clone appeared once. The rearrangement uses TRBV7-8 and TRBJ2-7; 8 positions agree with TRBD1. Germline V gene sequence: CDR1 SGHVS, CDR2 FQNEAQ. The CDR3 is 15 residues long. V was pared by 0 bases and J by 7 bases, with 8 bases of the junction left unmatched. In DNA form, the CDR3 reads TGTGCCAGCAGCTTAGCTGGGACAGGCTTCACGGAGCAGTACTTC. Its protein product is CASSLAGTGFTEQYF.

The chain joins TRBV6-6 to TRBJ2-7, with D perhaps matching TRBD2 (5 bases). Germline lookup yields CDR1 MNHNY and CDR2 SVGAGI (reference sequence). Trimming cost V 2 bases and J 6 bases, with 8 bases left between them. The CDR3 is made up of 12 amino acids. CDR3 sequence: CASSYSGGEQYF. Written as DNA, the CDR3 is TGTGCCAGCAGTTACAGCGGCGGCGAGCAGTACTTC.

This chain uses TRBV6-1 with TRBJ2-7; D might be TRBD2 (5 bases). V lost 1 base to trimming and J lost 9 bases, with 19 bases between them. CDR3 length: 15 amino acids. Germline V gene data show CDR1 as MNHNS and CDR2 as SASEGT. In nucleotides, the CDR3 is TGTGCCAGCAGTGAAGTCGGTGCAGTTCCTCGGGGGCAGTACTTC. Translation: CASSEVGAVPRGQYF.

The chain uses TRBV5-4 and TRBJ1-2; 8 nucleotides align to TRBD1. Trimming took 0 bases from V and 1 from J; bases not matched to a gene: 5. This CDR3 spans 16 amino acids. Germline values: CDR1 SGHNT, CDR2 YYREEE (reference sequence). CDR3 residues: CASSLVGTGFNYGYTF. The CDR3 nucleotides are TGTGCCAGCAGCTTGGTAGGGACAGGCTTTAACTATGGCTACACCTTC.

CDR3 coding DNA: TGTGCCAGCAGCTTAGAGCGGACTAGCGGGATGACAGATACGCAGTATTTT. It encodes CASSLERTSGMTDTQYF. The chain joins TRBV7-2 to TRBJ2-3, with 12 nucleotides matching TRBD2. This CDR3 contains 17 residues. Germline lookup yields CDR1 SGHTA and CDR2 FQGNSA. The trim removed 1 base at V and 3 bases at J, leaving 5 bases unmatched.

The chain employs TRBV18 and TRBJ2-2; 12 bases fit TRBD2. The CDR3 is 15 residues long. J was trimmed by 6 bases and V by 1 base; bases with no gene match: 0. In germline, CDR1 is KGHSH, CDR2 LQKENI. CDR3 coding DNA: TGTGCCAGCTCACCACGACTAGCGGGGGCCGGGGAGCTGTTTTTT. It codes for CASSPRLAGAGELFF.

The V gene is TRBV28, the J gene TRBJ1-1; D gene unclear. The CDR3 has 15 residues. V lost 6 bases and J lost 5, with 19 bases in between. Germline-derived CDR1 and CDR2 are MDHEN and SYDVKM. Written as DNA, the CDR3 is TGTGCCAGCAGAGGCGGAGGCCGTTTTCAGACTGAAGCTTTCTTT. This sequence encodes CASRGGGRFQTEAFF.

V and J are TRBV30 and TRBJ1-4, with a possible D match to TRBD1 (5 bases). The ends were cut back, 0 bases at V and 10 bases at J, with 21 bases in the middle. The CDR3 sequence is 16 residues long. Germline CDR1 is GTSNPN and CDR2 is SVGIG (reference sequence). As DNA, the CDR3 is TGTGCCTGGAGTGTACGGCAGGGCGTTGCGGTGGGAAAACTGTTTTTT. It codes for CAWSVRQGVAVGKLFF.

This rearrangement joins TRBV7-2 to TRBJ2-7; 7 positions match TRBD1. This CDR3 contains 16 residues. V lost 5 bases and J lost 3; bases outside the gene matches: 13. Germline assignment: CDR1 SGHTA and CDR2 FQGNSA. The CDR3 coding sequence is TGTGCCAGCAGCACAATCGACAGGGTCGGCGTCTACGAGCAGTACTTC. It encodes CASSTIDRVGVYEQYF. The full variable domain, in which reference TRBV7-2 and TRBJ2-7 provide the parts outside the CDR3, is GAGVSQSPSNKVTEKGKDVELRCDPISGHTALYWYRQSLGQGLEFLIYFQGNSAPDKSGLPSDRFSAERTGGSVSTLTIQRTQQEDSAVYLCASSTIDRVGVYEQYFGPGTRLTVT.

This rearrangement joins TRBV6-4 to TRBJ2-1; TRBD2 matches at 13 bases. This CDR3 region has 15 residues. Germline loops: CDR1 MRHNA, CDR2 SNTAGT. With 4 bases clipped from V and 4 bases from J, the junction kept 1 base outside the gene matches. DNA of the CDR3: TGTGCCAGCAGTGGGACTAGCGGGGGTTACAATGAGCAGTTCTTC. This translates into CASSGTSGGYNEQFF.

The chain joins TRBV6-6 to TRBJ2-7; 7 bases match TRBD1. CDR1 and CDR2 from the germline V gene are MNHNY and SVGAGI (reference sequence). This CDR3 region has 16 residues. J gave up 3 bases and V 0 bases, and 8 bases lay outside the gene matches. The CDR3 here is CASSYSGSTGIYEQYF. The CDR3 coding sequence is TGTGCCAGCAGTTACTCGGGATCGACAGGGATCTACGAGCAGTACTTC.

The J gene is TRBJ2-3, the V gene TRBV10-3; 9 bases match TRBD2. The CDR3 length is 15 residues. Germline trimming cut 2 bases from V and 1 base from J; bases unmatched to any gene: 1. In germline, CDR1 is ENHRY, CDR2 SYGVKD. CDR3 nucleotide sequence: TGTGCCATCAGTGAGCCTAGCGGGGGCACAGATACGCAGTATTTT. It is translated as CAISEPSGGTDTQYF.

CDR3 nucleotide sequence: TGTGCCAGCAGCTTAGCGGAAGGGAGGGGTGGCTACACCTTC. Translation: CASSLAEGRGGYTF. The rearrangement joins TRBV7-9 to TRBJ1-2; a weak D match, TRBD1 (5 bases). The CDR3 totals 14 residues. The germline CDR1 and CDR2 sequences are SEHNR and FQNEAQ (reference sequence). Deletions cut 0 bases from V and 7 bases from J, with 12 bases between.

This clone appeared a few times. This chain links TRBV19 with TRBJ1-1; 7 bases map to TRBD1. Losses at the gene ends were 3 bases for V and 5 bases for J; bases not matched to a gene: 3. Germline assignment: CDR1 LNHDA and CDR2 SQIVND (reference sequence). The CDR3 covers 13 residues. CDR3 DNA sequence: TGTGCCAGTAGTATCGACAGGGCTACTGAAGCTTTCTTT. It yields the protein CASSIDRATEAFF.

The chain links TRBV6-6 to TRBJ2-5; D not certain. V lost 2 bases, J lost 0 bases, and 10 bases lay in between. This CDR3 has 15 amino acids. Germline V gene sequence: CDR1 MNHNY, CDR2 SVGAGI (reference sequence). DNA for the CDR3: TGTGCCAGCAGTTACGGGCACGAGTACCAAGAGACCCAGTACTTC. Residues: CASSYGHEYQETQYF.

The V call is TRBV11-3, the J call TRBJ2-1; D remains ambiguous. V lost 5 bases to trimming and J lost 7 bases, with 24 bases between them. Germline V gene lookup returns CDR1 SGHNT and CDR2 YENEEA. This CDR3 spans 17 amino acids. CDR3 sequence (DNA): TGTGCCAGCAGCGGCGCCCAGCGCGGAACCCCCGCGAATGAGCAGTTCTTC. It yields the protein CASSGAQRGTPANEQFF.

V and J are TRBV4-1 and TRBJ2-7; maybe TRBD1 (5 bases). V was clipped by 1 base and J by 6 bases, with 16 bases between them. CDR1 and CDR2 from the germline V gene are MGHRA and YSYEKL. The CDR3 runs to 15 residues. CDR3 coding DNA: TGCGCCAGCAGCCAAGGCAGGGCCCAAGGCGGCGAGCAGTACTTC. It translates to CASSQGRAQGGEQYF.

The genes are TRBV7-8 and TRBJ2-2; D perhaps matches TRBD2 (5 bases). V shed 0 bases and J shed 0 bases, with 11 bases lying between them. CDR3 size: 17 residues. CDR1 and CDR2 (germline): SGHVS, FQNEAQ. CDR3 loop: CASSLAAGRPNTGELFF. For the CDR3, the DNA is TGTGCCAGCAGCTTAGCGGCGGGCAGGCCGAACACCGGGGAGCTGTTTTTT.

Regarding this clone: A read error may produce the germline difference seen at one junction end. In nucleotides, the CDR3 is TGTGCCAGCAGTTACCTGACTAGCGGGAGCTCCTACGAGCAGTGCTTC. Translation gives CASSYLTSGSSYEQCF. The rearrangement joins TRBV6-5 to TRBJ2-7; 12 bases agree with TRBD2. Germline V gene sequence: CDR1 MNHEY, CDR2 SVGAGI. CDR3 length: 16 residues.

The chain recombines TRBV28 with TRBJ2-5; 9 nucleotides agree with TRBD1. This CDR3 is built from 13 residues. The germline gives CDR1 MDHEN, CDR2 SYDVKM. Trimming cost V 4 bases and J 4 bases; bases outside gene matches: 1. CDR3 DNA: TGTGCCAGCAGTTGGGACAGGGCAGAGACCCAGTACTTC. This codes for CASSWDRAETQYF. The whole variable domain, filled in from reference TRBV28 and TRBJ2-5, reads DVKVTQSSRYLVKRTGEKVFLECVQDMDHENMFWYRQDPGLGLRLIYFSYDVKMKEKGDIPEGYSVSREKKERFSLILESASTNQTSMYLCASSWDRAETQYFGPGTRLLVL.

This sequence joins TRBV19 and TRBJ2-7, with TRBD1 matching over 8 bases. Germline assignment: CDR1 LNHDA and CDR2 SQIVND (reference sequence). With 3 bases clipped from V and 0 bases from J, the junction kept 4 bases outside the gene matches. This CDR3 comprises 15 residues. In DNA form, the CDR3 reads TGTGCCAGTAGTATCGGACAGGGTTCCTCCTACGAGCAGTACTTC. It specifies CASSIGQGSSYEQYF. Together with reference TRBV19 and TRBJ2-7, the CDR3 gives the full variable domain: DGGITQSPKYLFRKEGQNVTLSCEQNLNHDAMYWYRQDPGQGLRLIYYSQIVNDFQKGDIAEGYSVSREKKESFPLTVTSAQKNPTAFYLCASSIGQGSSYEQYFGPGTRLTVT.

The V and J genes are TRBV7-9 and TRBJ1-1, with TRBD1 identical over 7 bases. With V trimmed by 0 bases and J by 4 bases, 8 bases remained unmatched. The CDR3 length is 16 residues. Germline lookup yields CDR1 SEHNR and CDR2 FQNEAQ (reference sequence). The CDR3, as DNA: TGTGCCAGCAGCTTAGCGTTGGCGACAGGGCGCACTGAAGCTTTCTTT. Protein: CASSLALATGRTEAFF.